The sequence of this T cell receptor beta chain was determined in a study of CD8+CD57+ T cells in acquired aplastic anemia. Turning to the study itself: Sorted CD4+ and CD8+ cell DNA averaged about 3.5 ug. Healthy CD8+ samples averaged about 11.0 million reads.

The V gene lost 1 base and the J gene lost 1 base, with 16 bases spanning the gap. Germline CDR1 DFQATT, CDR2 SNEGSKA (reference sequence). CDR3 length equals 16 residues. The TCR beta profiling, which covered VDJ combination and CDR3 sequence, was carried out using genomic DNA as the template. TCRdb recomputed calls from the reads with MiXCR, one row per CDR3 protein. The table includes some 150,000 distinct CDR3 sequences, less than 45% detected once. This clonotype occurred many times. V usage is TRBV20-1 and J usage is TRBJ1-1; the D gene is possibly TRBD1 (5 bases). The TCR was taken from a human donor in good health, serving as a control. The specimen sequenced was sorted CD4+, CD8+, or CD8+CD57+ T cells (not recorded which) from PBMCs. The CDR3, as DNA: TGCAGTGCTAGAGGTTCGTATTCAGGGCCGAACACTGAAGCTTTCTTT. Its translation is CSARGSYSGPNTEAFF.